This T cell receptor beta chain originates from a study of T cell responses to AZD1222 COVID-19 vaccine. The table lists this clone with a count of one. Its target is not known. The method was immunoSEQ multiplex PCR; TCRdb's version includes in-frame clones alone and lacks a portion of them. The table lists around 63,000 clones, over 75% of them singletons. Study-level points and caveats: Nearly half of spike-specific TCRs reportedly go after variant regions that carry no mutations. Increased Spike-specific TCR breadth and depth were observed after two AZD1222 doses. No repertoire was sampled before or during the peak T cell response, only after it.

This receptor was identified in an adult in good health. The sample here was peripheral blood, taken on day 0 of AZD1222 vaccination.

In DNA, the CDR3 is TGTGCCAGCAGTGAAGCGCTTCGGGGGGCGGGCCAAGAGACCCAGTACTTC. Its translation: CASSEALRGAGQETQYF. This chain connects TRBV2 to TRBJ2-5; D perhaps matches TRBD2 (7 bases). The CDR3 is 17 amino acids. Germline CDR1 is SNHLY and CDR2 is FYNNEI. V lost 0 bases to trimming and J lost 1 base, with 15 bases between them.